Listed below are T cell receptor beta chains from one sample, sequenced in a study of OX40 agonist ivuxolimab in advanced cancers. Produced via immunoSEQ multiplex PCR; TCRdb's table is partial and in-frame only. The repertoire has roughly 93,000 clones, about 90% of them found once; the top ten carry around 1.7%. Source: CD4+ or CD8+ T cells sorted from blood, taken in a trial of the OX40 agonist ivuxolimab. The receptors were gathered from an adult with an advanced solid tumor such as melanoma, head and neck, liver or kidney cancer. Both conserved end residues are part of each CDR3. D genes are given only for firm matches. Clone size is not always given. Where it is, it says once, few, many or a class for expanded clones.

.	TRBJ2-1	.	TRBV7-9	TGTGCCAGCAGCCCAACCTACAATGAGCAGTTCTTC	CASSPTYNEQFF
.	TRBJ2-5	.	TRBV25-1	TGTGCCAGCAGTAGCCTGGAGGTCGGATCAGGGCGGACCCAGTACTTC	CASSSLEVGSGRTQYF
.	TRBJ2-6	.	TRBV5-4	TGTGCCAGCAGCTTGGGGTCTGGTGGGGCCAACGTCCTGACTTTC	CASSLGSGGANVLTF
few	TRBJ2-1	.	TRBV28	TGTGCCAGCAGTTTCCCCGGGGCCGAATCCTACAATGAGCAGTTCTTC	CASSFPGAESYNEQFF
.	TRBJ2-2	TRBD2	TRBV25-1	TGTGCCAGCAGTGAATCTGTAGCGGGAGTGCCCGGGGAGCTGTTTTTT	CASSESVAGVPGELFF
.	TRBJ2-5	TRBD1	TRBV5-4	TGTGCCAGCAGCTACCCCGGACAGGGTCGAGAGACCCAGTACTTC	CASSYPGQGRETQYF
once	TRBJ2-2	.	TRBV5-1	TGCGCCAGCAGCTTGCGTGGCGGGGAGCTGTTTTTT	CASSLRGGELFF
once	TRBJ1-5	TRBD1	TRBV10-2	TGCGCCAGCAGTGAGCCAGGGACAGGGATAAATCAGCCCCAGCATTTT	CASSEPGTGINQPQHF
.	TRBJ1-1	.	TRBV5-6	TGTGCCAGCAGCTTGCAGCAGGGAAGAGGAGCTTTCTTT	CASSLQQGRGAFF
.	TRBJ2-3	.	TRBV28	TGTGCCAGCACCCCGCAGGGGCGGAGCACAGATACGCAGTATTTT	CASTPQGRSTDTQYF
.	TRBJ2-3	.	TRBV15	TGTGCCACCAGCAGAGATCACAGCGCGAGCACAGATACGCAGTATTTT	CATSRDHSASTDTQYF
.	TRBJ2-2	.	TRBV4-3	TGCGCCAGCAGCCAAGAGGGGGGATTAGGACGTTGGGCCGGGGAGCTGTTTTTT	CASSQEGGLGRWAGELFF
.	TRBJ1-3	.	TRBV7-9	TGTGCCAGCAGCCCACCGTGGGGGGGGCCCTCTGGAAACACCATATATTTT	CASSPPWGGPSGNTIYF
.	TRBJ2-3	TRBD2	TRBV7-9	TGTGCCAGCAGCTCTAGCGGGAGCGGCACAGATACGCAGTATTTT	CASSSSGSGTDTQYF
.	TRBJ2-1	TRBD2	TRBV5-1	TGCGCCAGCCGGGGGCTAGCGGGAACCGGTGAGCAGTTCTTC	CASRGLAGTGEQFF
.	TRBJ1-2	TRBD1	TRBV27	TGTGCCAGCAGTCAACGGGACAGGGGGGCCTATGGCTACACCTTC	CASSQRDRGAYGYTF
.	TRBJ1-1	TRBD1	TRBV19	TGTGCCAGTAGGGACAGGGTAACTGAAGCTTTCTTT	CASRDRVTEAFF